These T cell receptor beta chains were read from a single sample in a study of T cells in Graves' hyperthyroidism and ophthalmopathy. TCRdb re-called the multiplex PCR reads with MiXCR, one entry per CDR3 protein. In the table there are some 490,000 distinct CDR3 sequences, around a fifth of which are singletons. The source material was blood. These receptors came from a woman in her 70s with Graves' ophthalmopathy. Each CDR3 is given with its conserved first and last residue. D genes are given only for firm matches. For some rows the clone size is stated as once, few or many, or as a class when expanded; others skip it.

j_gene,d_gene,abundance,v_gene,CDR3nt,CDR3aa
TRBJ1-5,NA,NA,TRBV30,TGTGCCTGGAGTGGCCGACAGAATAGCAATCAGCCCCAGCATTTT,CAWSGRQNSNQPQHF
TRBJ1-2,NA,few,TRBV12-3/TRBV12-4,TGTGCCAGCAGTGTACAGGGTGCCTATGGCTACACCTTC,CASSVQGAYGYTF
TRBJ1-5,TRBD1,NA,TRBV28,TGTGCCAGCAGTTTCTCCGGGACAGGGGACCTTCCCCAGCATTTT,CASSFSGTGDLPQHF
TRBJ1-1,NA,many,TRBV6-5,TGTGCCAGCAGTACCCATCAGGGCTTGAACACTGAAGCTTTCTTT,CASSTHQGLNTEAFF
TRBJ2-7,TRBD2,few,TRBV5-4,TGTGCCAGCAGCTTGGATGCGGGAGGGAGCTCCTACGAGCAGTACTTC,CASSLDAGGSSYEQYF
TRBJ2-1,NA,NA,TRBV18,TGTGCCAGCTCACAAAACTATGGTGAGCAGTTCTTC,CASSQNYGEQFF
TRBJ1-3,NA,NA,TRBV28,TGTGCCACCTGTGAGGCGCCAATTACAGGAAACACCATATATTTT,CATCEAPITGNTIYF
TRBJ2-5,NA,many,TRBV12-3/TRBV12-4,TGTGCCAGCAGTCCCTCCTTCGGGACCCAGTACTTC,CASSPSFGTQYF
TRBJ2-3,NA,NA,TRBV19,TGTGCCAGTAGTATCGGGGGCCCTTACACAGATACGCAGTATTTT,CASSIGGPYTDTQYF
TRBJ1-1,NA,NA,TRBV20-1,TGCAGTGCTAGTGAGGACTCCCTCTGGCACACTGAAGCTTTCTTT,CSASEDSLWHTEAFF
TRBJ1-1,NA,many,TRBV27,TGTGCCAGCAGTTTAAAGGCGGGAGGGAGGGGCACTGAAGCTTTCTTT,CASSLKAGGRGTEAFF
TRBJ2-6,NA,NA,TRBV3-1,TGTGCCAGCAGCCACAGCTCAGGAGGCAACGTCCTGACTTTC,CASSHSSGGNVLTF
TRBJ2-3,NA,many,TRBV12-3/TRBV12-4,TGTGCCAGCAGTTTGGTCCTTCCTACGCAGTATTTT,CASSLVLPTQYF
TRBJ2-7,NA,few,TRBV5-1,TGCGCCAGCAGCCTGGACCTGGGGACAAAATCCTACGAGCAGTACTTC,CASSLDLGTKSYEQYF
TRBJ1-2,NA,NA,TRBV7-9,TGTGCCAGCAGCCCAGAGCATAACTATGGCTACACCTTC,CASSPEHNYGYTF
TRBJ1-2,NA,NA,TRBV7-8,TGTGCCAGCAGCTCCCTCGGGAGGGGCCGGGGCTACACCTTC,CASSSLGRGRGYTF
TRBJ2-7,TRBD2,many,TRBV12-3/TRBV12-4,TGTGCCAGCAATCCCGGGGGTACGGGGGGCTACGAGCAGTACTTC,CASNPGGTGGYEQYF
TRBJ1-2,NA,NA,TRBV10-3,TGTGCCATCAGTGAGTCGCAGACTTTTAACTATGGCTACACCTTC,CAISESQTFNYGYTF
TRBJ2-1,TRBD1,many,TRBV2,TGTGCCAGCAGTGACATCAGGGGGCCTTACAATGAGCAGTTCTTC,CASSDIRGPYNEQFF
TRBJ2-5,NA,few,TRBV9,TGTGCCAGCAGCGTAGGAGGGGACGGCGCGGAGACCCAGTACTTC,CASSVGGDGAETQYF
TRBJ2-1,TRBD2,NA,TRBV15,TGTGCCACCAGCAGAGGGGTAGCGGGAGTGGTTAGGCAGTTCTTC,CATSRGVAGVVRQFF
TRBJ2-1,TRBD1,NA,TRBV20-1,TGCAGTGCCTGGACAGGGGAGTTGTACAATGAGCAGTTCTTC,CSAWTGELYNEQFF
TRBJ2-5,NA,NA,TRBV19,TGTGCCAGTAGTATTCGACAGCAAGAGACCCAGTACTTC,CASSIRQQETQYF
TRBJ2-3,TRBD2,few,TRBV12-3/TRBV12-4,TGTGCCAGCAGTTTAGGTAGCGGGAGCTCAGATACGCAGTATTTT,CASSLGSGSSDTQYF
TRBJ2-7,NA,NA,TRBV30,TGTGCCTGGAGCAGGTCGATCGAGCAGTACTTC,CAWSRSIEQYF
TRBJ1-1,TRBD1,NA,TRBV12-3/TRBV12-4,TGTGCCAGCAGTTCGACAGGGGCAGGGTCTGAAGCTTTCTTT,CASSSTGAGSEAFF
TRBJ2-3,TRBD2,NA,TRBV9,TGTGCCAGCGGTCGAGCTAGCGGCCGCACAGATACGCAGTATTTT,CASGRASGRTDTQYF
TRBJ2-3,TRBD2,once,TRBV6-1,TGTGCCAGCAAGAGACTAGCAGAGGCCCCTAGCACAGATACGCAGTATTTT,CASKRLAEAPSTDTQYF
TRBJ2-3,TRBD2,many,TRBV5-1,TGCGCCAGCAGCTTGGCCGGGAGGAGAGATACGCAGTATTTT,CASSLAGRRDTQYF
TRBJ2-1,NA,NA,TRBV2,TGTGCCAGCAGTGAAAACAGAGCCTACGATGAGCAGTTCTTC,CASSENRAYDEQFF
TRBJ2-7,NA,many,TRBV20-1,TGCAGTGCTGGGGAAAACTACGAGCAGTACTTC,CSAGENYEQYF
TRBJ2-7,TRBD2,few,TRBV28,TGTGCCAGCAGTTTAGGGAAAAGCGGGAGGGCCTTGTACGAGCAGTACTTC,CASSLGKSGRALYEQYF
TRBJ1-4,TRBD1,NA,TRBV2,TGTGCCAGCAGTGGGAGGGACAGGGTTGAAAAACTGGTTTTT,CASSGRDRVEKLVF
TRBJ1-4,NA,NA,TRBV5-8,TGTGCCAGCAGCTGGAGGGGATTGAGGACTAATGAAAAACTGTTTTTT,CASSWRGLRTNEKLFF
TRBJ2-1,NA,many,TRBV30,TGTGCCTGGAATCGTGGCCTCCATGAGCAGTTCTTC,CAWNRGLHEQFF
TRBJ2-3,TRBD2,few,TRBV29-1,TGCAGCGTTGAGGGCGGGAGCGGGGTAGATACGCAGTATTTT,CSVEGGSGVDTQYF
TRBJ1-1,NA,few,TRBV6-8,TGTGCCAGCAGTTCCCGTCGGTTATCGAACACTGAAGCTTTCTTT,CASSSRRLSNTEAFF
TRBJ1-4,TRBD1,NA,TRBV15,TGTGCCACCAGCAGGGAGACAGGGGGTGGTGAAAAACTGTTTTTT,CATSRETGGGEKLFF
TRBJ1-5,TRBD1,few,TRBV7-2,TGTGCCAGCAGCCCCCGGGACAGGGGGGACAATCAGCCCCAGCATTTT,CASSPRDRGDNQPQHF
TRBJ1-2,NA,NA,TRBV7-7,TGTGCTAGCAGCTTAGCGTGTTTCGTGGACAGCTCTCGGGGGTTTAACTATGGCTACACCTTC,CASSLACFVDSSRGFNYGYTF
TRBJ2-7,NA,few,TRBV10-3,TGTGCCATCAGTGGTAGCACCCTTTCCTACGAGCAGTACTTC,CAISGSTLSYEQYF
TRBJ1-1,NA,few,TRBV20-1,TGCAGTGCCCAACGTGGGTACACTGAAGCTTTCTTT,CSAQRGYTEAFF
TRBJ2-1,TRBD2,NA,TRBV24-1,TGTGCCACCAGTACTAGCGGATACAATGAGCAGTTCTTC,CATSTSGYNEQFF
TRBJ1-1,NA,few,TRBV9,TGTGCCAGCAGCTCAGCCCAAGCCTCGAACACTGAAGCTTTCTTT,CASSSAQASNTEAFF
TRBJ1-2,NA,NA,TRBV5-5,TGTGCCAGCAGCCGCCGAGATGGCTACACCTTC,CASSRRDGYTF
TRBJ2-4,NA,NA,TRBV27,TGTGCCAGCAGCCTCCTCAGAGAGACAGCCAAAAACATTCAGCACTTC,CASSLLRETAKNIQHF
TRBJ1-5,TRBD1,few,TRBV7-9,TGTGCCAGCATTGACAGGGGGCGCGGGCAGCCCCAGCATTTT,CASIDRGRGQPQHF
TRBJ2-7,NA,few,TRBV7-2,TGTGCCAGCAGCCCCGGGTTCTACGAGCAGTACTTC,CASSPGFYEQYF
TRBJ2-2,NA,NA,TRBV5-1,TGCGCCAGCAGCTTGTCAGGGCGAGCCACCGGGGAGCTGTTTTTT,CASSLSGRATGELFF
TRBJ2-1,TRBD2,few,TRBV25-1,TGTGCCAGGAGACTAGCGGAAAGGGAGCAGTTCTTC,CARRLAEREQFF